This TCR beta chain was recorded in a study of CD8+ T cells in alopecia areata. Study context: Each of the treated patients was given oral tofacitinib, 5 to 10 mg twice daily, for moderate-to-severe alopecia areata.

PBMCs yielded sorted CD4+ and CD8+ T cells. cDNA reverse transcribed from extracted RNA served as the sequencing template. Profiling relied on immunoSEQ multiplex PCR, and the TCRdb table lists in-frame clones only, not all of them. The sample has roughly 150,000 clones, over 80% seen once. V lost 3 bases, J lost 4 bases, and 9 bases stayed unmatched. The germline V gene encodes CDR1 SGHDT and CDR2 YYEEEE. The CDR3 covers 17 residues. The chain carries TRBV5-6 and TRBJ2-6; 8 bases are shared with TRBD1. This clonotype originated in a human donor with alopecia areata. The starting material was CD8+ T cells sorted from blood, obtained at week 0. The CDR3 loop is CASSWGQAHSGANVLTF. The CDR3 coding sequence is TGTGCCAGCAGCTGGGGACAGGCTCACTCGGGGGCCAACGTCCTGACTTTC.